This entry is about one TCR beta chain. The antigen is undetermined. Naive CD8 cells lacked CD45RO and underwent positive selection for CCR7, leaving out terminally differentiated effector memory CD45RA+ cells. The data are from a study of shared clonotypes between healthy human individuals. Study at large: Three plates each covered CD4 naive and memory; CD8 naive two, CD8 memory one.

Germline V gene sequence: CDR1 LNHDA, CDR2 SQIVND (reference sequence). The CDR3 totals 14 residues. The V and J ends lost 6 bases and 3 bases respectively, with 14 bases between them. Study-level findings and limits: Sampling was confined to blood; repertoires within tissues likely differ. Lower generation probabilities were found for non-shared clonotypes than for those shared by all four donors.

Produced via immunoSEQ multiplex PCR; TCRdb's table is partial and in-frame only. Of around 1.9 million clones listed, about 92% were seen once; the top ten hold roughly 1.7%. Sequencing used naive CD8+ T cells from PBMCs. The chain employs TRBV19 and TRBJ1-1; tentative D call: TRBD1 (5 bases). This receptor was obtained from a man younger than 35 in good health. Some clones in this sample may be carry-over from other donors' samples. CDR3 in DNA: TGTGCCAGTAGAAGCAGGGACGGATACACTGAAGCTTTCTTT. As protein: CASRSRDGYTEAFF.